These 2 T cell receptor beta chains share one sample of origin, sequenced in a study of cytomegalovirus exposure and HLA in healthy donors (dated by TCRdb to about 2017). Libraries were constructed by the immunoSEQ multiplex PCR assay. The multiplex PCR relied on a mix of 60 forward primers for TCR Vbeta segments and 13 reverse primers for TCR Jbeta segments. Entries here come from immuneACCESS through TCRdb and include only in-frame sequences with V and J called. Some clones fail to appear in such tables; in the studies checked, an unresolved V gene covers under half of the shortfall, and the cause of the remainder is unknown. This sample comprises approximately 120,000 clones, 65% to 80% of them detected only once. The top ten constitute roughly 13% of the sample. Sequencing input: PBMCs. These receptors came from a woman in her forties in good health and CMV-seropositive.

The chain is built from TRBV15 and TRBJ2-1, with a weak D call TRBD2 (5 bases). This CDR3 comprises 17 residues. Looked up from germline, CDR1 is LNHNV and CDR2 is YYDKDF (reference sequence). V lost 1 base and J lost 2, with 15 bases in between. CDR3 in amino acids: CATSRAPTAGTYNEQFF. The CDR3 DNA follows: TGTGCCACCAGCAGAGCTCCCACGGCGGGCACCTACAATGAGCAGTTCTTC. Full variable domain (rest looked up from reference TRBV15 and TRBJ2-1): DAMVIQNPRYQVTQFGKPVTLSCSQTLNHNVMYWYQQKSSQAPKLLFHYYDKDFNNEADTPDNFQSRRPNTSFCFLDIRSPGLGDTAMYLCATSRAPTAGTYNEQFFGPGTRLTVL.

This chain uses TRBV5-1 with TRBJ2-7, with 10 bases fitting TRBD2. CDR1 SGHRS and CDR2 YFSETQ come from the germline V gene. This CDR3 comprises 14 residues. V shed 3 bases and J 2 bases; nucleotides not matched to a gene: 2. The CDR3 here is CASSSTSGPYEQYF. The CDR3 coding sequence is TGCGCCAGCAGCTCGACTAGCGGGCCCTACGAGCAGTACTTC.